Below, 2 T cell receptor beta chains from the same sample are listed, as sequenced in a study of blood T cell repertoires in COVID-19. Assay: immunoSEQ multiplex PCR; the TCRdb copy retains only in-frame clones and omits some. The repertoire holds under 85,000 clones, with around 90% as singletons. Sample: peripheral blood. These receptors were obtained from a man in his fifties with acute or convalescent COVID-19.

The V and J genes are TRBV10-3 and TRBJ1-1, with TRBD1 identical over 9 bases. CDR3 length: 14 amino acids. The V gene end was trimmed by 6 bases and the J gene end by 7 bases; junction bases not matched to a gene: 9. Germline V gives CDR1 ENHRY, CDR2 SYGVKD. CDR3 amino acids: CAIRGTGKESEAFF. CDR3 DNA: TGTGCCATCAGAGGGACAGGGAAGGAGAGTGAAGCTTTCTTT.

The CDR3 bases are TGTGCCAGCAGCCCACGGCGGGGGGAGCTGTTTTTT. Translating gives CASSPRRGELFF. V gene TRBV7-7 combines with J gene TRBJ2-2; D gene uncertain. The CDR3 spans 12 residues. Germline CDR1 is SSHAT and CDR2 is FNYEAQ (reference sequence). Deletions cut 5 bases from V and 8 bases from J, with 9 bases between.